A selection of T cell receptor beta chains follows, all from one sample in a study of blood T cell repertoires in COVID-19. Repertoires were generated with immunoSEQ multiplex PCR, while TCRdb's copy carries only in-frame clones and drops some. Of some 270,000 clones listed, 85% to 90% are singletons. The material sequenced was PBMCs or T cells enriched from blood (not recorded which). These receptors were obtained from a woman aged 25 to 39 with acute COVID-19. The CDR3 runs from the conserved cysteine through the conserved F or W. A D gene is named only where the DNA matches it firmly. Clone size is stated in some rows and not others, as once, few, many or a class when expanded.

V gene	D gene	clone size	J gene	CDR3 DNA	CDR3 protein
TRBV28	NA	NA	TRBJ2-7	TGTGCCAGCAGTTCCCCGGGTATCTACGAGCAGTACTTC	CASSSPGIYEQYF
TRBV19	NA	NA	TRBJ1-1	TGTGCCAGTAGTCGGACAGTAACTGAAGCTTTCTTT	CASSRTVTEAFF
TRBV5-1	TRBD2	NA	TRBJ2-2	TGCGCCAGCAGCTTGGAAGGCGGGAGCGGCACCGGGGAGCTGTTTTTT	CASSLEGGSGTGELFF
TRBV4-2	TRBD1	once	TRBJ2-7	TGTGCCAGCAGCCAAGATCCGGGACAGCAGACCTACGAGCAGTACTTC	CASSQDPGQQTYEQYF
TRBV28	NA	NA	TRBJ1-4	TGTGCCAGCAACCGGATACAGGGAGTAGAAAAACTGTTTTTT	CASNRIQGVEKLFF
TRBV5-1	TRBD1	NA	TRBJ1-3	TGCGCCAGCAGCCCAGATTGGACAGGCAGCTCTGGAAACACCATATATTTT	CASSPDWTGSSGNTIYF
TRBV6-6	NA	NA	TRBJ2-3	TGTGCCAGCAGTTCTGCAGATACGCAGTATTTT	CASSSADTQYF
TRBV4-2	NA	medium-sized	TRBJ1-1	TGTGCCAGCAGCCAAAATGCGGAGAACACTGAAGCTTTCTTT	CASSQNAENTEAFF
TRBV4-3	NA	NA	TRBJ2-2	TGCGCCAGCCGGTCCGCACCGCCTAACACCGGGGAGCTGTTTTTT	CASRSAPPNTGELFF
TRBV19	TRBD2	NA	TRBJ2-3	TGTGCCAGCGATGGACTAGCGGGATTTCGTACGCAGTATTTT	CASDGLAGFRTQYF
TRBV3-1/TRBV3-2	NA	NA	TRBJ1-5	TGTGCCAGCAGCCGGGACTCCTCTAGCAATCAGCCCCAGCATTTT	CASSRDSSSNQPQHF
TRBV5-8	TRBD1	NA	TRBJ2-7	TGTGCCAGCAACGGACAGGCCTACGAGCAGTACTTC	CASNGQAYEQYF
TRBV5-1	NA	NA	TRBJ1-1	TGCGCCAGCAGCTTGACCCAGGGTTACACTGAAGCTTTCTTT	CASSLTQGYTEAFF
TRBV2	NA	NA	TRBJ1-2	TGTGCCAGCATCGGGAACTGGTGGGGCTATGGCTACACCTTC	CASIGNWWGYGYTF
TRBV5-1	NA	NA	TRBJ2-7	TGCGCCAGCAGCTTCTCAGGTTACGAGCAGTACTTC	CASSFSGYEQYF
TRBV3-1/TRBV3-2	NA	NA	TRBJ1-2	TGTGCCAGCAGCCAAGATCCGGGAGGGTGGAGTGGCTACACCTTC	CASSQDPGGWSGYTF
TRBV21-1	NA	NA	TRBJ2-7	TGTGCCAGCAGCCGACAGGGCTACGAGCAGTACTTC	CASSRQGYEQYF
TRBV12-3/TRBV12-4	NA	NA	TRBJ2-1	TGTGCCAGCACCTTGGCAGGGGAGCAGTTCTTC	CASTLAGEQFF
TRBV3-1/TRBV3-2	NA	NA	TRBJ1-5	TGTGCCAACTTAACAGGGATACGGCAGCCCCAGCATTTT	CANLTGIRQPQHF
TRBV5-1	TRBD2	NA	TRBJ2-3	TGCGCCAGCAGAGAACGGCGGGAGCCCGCAGATACGCAGTATTTT	CASRERREPADTQYF
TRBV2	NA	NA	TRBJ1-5	TGTGCCAGCAGTTCCGGGACAACTTATAGCAATCAGCCCCAGCATTTT	CASSSGTTYSNQPQHF